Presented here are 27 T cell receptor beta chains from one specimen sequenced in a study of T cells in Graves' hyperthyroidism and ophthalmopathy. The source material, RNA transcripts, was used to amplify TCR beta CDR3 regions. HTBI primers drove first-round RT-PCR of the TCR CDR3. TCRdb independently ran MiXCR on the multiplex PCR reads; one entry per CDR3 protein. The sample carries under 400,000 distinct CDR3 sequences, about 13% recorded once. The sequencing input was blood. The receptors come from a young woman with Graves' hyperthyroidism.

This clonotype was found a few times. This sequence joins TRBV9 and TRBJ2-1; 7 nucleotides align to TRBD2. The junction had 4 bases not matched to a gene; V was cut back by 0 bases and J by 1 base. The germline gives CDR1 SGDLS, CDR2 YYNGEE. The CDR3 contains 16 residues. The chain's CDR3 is CASSVVGGGSYNEQFF. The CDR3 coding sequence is TGTGCCAGCAGCGTAGTCGGCGGGGGATCCTACAATGAGCAGTTCTTC.

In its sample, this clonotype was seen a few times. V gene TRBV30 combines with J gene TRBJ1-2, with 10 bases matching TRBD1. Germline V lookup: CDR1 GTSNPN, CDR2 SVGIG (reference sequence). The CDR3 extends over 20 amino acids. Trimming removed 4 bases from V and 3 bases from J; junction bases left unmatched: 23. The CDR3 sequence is CAWIRGKLGQGITRDYGYTF. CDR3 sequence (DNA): TGTGCCTGGATACGGGGCAAGTTGGGACAGGGGATCACGAGGGACTATGGCTACACCTTC.

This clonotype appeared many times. CDR3 sequence (DNA): TGTGCCACCAGCATGATAGGACAGGGGGCGGGCTATGGCTACACCTTC. Translated: CATSMIGQGAGYGYTF. The J gene is TRBJ1-2, the V gene TRBV15, with 11 bases fitting TRBD1. Germline lookup yields CDR1 LNHNV and CDR2 YYDKDF (reference sequence). The CDR3 runs to 16 residues. J was trimmed by 4 bases and V by 4 bases; bases with no gene match: 8. The whole variable domain, filled in from reference TRBV15 and TRBJ1-2, reads DAMVIQNPRYQVTQFGKPVTLSCSQTLNHNVMYWYQQKSSQAPKLLFHYYDKDFNNEADTPDNFQSRRPNTSFCFLDIRSPGLGDTAMYLCATSMIGQGAGYGYTFGSGTRLTVV.

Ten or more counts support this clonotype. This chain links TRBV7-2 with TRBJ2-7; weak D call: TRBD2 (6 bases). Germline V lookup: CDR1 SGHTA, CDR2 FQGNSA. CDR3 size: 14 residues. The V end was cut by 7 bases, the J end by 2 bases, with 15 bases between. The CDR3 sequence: CASTSYGGAYEQYF. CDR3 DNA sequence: TGTGCCAGCACCTCTTACGGGGGAGCCTACGAGCAGTACTTC.

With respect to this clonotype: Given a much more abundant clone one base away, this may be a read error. The CDR3 loop reads CVSSGGEGITEAFF. DNA for the CDR3: TGTGTCAGCAGCGGAGGGGAAGGGATCACTGAAGCTTTCTTT. V and J are TRBV11-1 and TRBJ1-1; TRBD1 is a possible D gene (5 bases). The CDR3 covers 14 residues. Looked up from germline, CDR1 is SGHAT and CDR2 is FQDESV (reference sequence).

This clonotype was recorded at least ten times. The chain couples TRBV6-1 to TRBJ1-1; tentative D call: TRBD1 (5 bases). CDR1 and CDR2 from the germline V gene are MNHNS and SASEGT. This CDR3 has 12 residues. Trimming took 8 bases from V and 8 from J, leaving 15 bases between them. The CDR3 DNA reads TGTGCCAGCCTCTCCGGGGCTTCAGAAGCTTTCTTT. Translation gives CASLSGASEAFF.

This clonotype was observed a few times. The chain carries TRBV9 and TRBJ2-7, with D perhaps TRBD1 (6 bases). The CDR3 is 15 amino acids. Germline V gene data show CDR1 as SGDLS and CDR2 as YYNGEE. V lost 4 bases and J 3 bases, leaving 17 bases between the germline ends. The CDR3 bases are TGTGCCAGCAGCCCCCCTTTCGAACAGGGCTACGAGCAGTACTTC. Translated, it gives CASSPPFEQGYEQYF.

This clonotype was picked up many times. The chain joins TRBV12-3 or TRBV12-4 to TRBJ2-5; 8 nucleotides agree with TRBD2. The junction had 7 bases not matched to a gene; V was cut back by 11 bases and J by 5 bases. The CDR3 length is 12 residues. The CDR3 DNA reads TGTGCCTCGTACGGGGGGGGGGAGACCCAGTACTTC. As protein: CASYGGGETQYF.

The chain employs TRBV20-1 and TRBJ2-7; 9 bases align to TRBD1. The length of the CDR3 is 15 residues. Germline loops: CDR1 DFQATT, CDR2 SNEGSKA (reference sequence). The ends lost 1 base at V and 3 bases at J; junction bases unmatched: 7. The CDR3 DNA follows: TGCAGTGCTAGAGCAGTACAGGGGGCCCACTACGAGCAGTACTTC. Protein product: CSARAVQGAHYEQYF.

CDR3 bases: TGTGCCAGCATCGGGGGGGAGATCCACAATGAGCAGTTCTTC. Protein: CASIGGEIHNEQFF. The V and J genes are TRBV28 and TRBJ2-1, with 8 bases matching TRBD2. The CDR3 loop spans 14 amino acids. The V gene's germline CDR1 is MDHEN and CDR2 SYDVKM. V trimming: 7 bases; J trimming: 5 bases; junction bases outside the gene matches: 7.

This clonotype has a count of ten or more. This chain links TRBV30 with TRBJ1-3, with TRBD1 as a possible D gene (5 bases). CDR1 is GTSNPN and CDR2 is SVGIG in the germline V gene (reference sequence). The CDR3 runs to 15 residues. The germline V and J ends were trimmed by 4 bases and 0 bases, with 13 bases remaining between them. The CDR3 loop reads CAWNRGTNSGNTIYF. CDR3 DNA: TGTGCCTGGAATCGTGGGACTAACTCTGGAAACACCATATATTTT.

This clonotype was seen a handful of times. CDR3 nucleotide sequence: TGTGCCAGCAGCTTAGGTGAAGGATCGGGTGGCTACACCTTC. Encoded protein: CASSLGEGSGGYTF. The chain has TRBV7-6 and TRBJ1-2, with D uncertain. This CDR3 comprises 14 residues. Germline loops: CDR1 SGHVS, CDR2 FNYEAQ. V was shortened by 1 base and J by 7 bases, with 13 bases between the two germline ends.

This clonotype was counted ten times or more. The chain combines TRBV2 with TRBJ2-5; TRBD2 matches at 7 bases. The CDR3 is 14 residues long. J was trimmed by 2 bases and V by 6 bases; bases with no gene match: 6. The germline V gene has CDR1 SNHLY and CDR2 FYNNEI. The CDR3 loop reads CASRTPSGQETQYF. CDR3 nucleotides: TGTGCCAGCAGGACCCCTAGCGGACAAGAGACCCAGTACTTC.

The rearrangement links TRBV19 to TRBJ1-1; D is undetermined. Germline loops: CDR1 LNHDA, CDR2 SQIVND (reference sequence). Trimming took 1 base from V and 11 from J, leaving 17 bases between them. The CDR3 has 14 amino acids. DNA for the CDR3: TGTGCCAGTAGTATAGGAGGACTTATCTCGGGGGCTTTCTTT. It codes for CASSIGGLISGAFF. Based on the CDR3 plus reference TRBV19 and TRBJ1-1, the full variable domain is DGGITQSPKYLFRKEGQNVTLSCEQNLNHDAMYWYRQDPGQGLRLIYYSQIVNDFQKGDIAEGYSVSREKKESFPLTVTSAQKNPTAFYLCASSIGGLISGAFFGQGTRLTVV.

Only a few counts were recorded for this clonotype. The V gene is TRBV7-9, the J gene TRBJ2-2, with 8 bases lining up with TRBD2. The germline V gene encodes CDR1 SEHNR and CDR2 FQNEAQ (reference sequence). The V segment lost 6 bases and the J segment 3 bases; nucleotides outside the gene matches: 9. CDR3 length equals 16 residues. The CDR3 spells CASSPGRGTDTGELFF. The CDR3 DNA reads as TGTGCCAGCAGTCCCGGGAGGGGGACTGACACCGGGGAGCTGTTTTTT.

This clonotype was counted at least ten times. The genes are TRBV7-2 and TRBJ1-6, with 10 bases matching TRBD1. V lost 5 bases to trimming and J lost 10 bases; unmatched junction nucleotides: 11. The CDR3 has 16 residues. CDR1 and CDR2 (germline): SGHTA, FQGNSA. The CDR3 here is CASSTIGGQGLSPLHF. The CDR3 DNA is TGTGCCAGCAGCACGATTGGGGGACAGGGGTTATCACCCCTCCACTTT.

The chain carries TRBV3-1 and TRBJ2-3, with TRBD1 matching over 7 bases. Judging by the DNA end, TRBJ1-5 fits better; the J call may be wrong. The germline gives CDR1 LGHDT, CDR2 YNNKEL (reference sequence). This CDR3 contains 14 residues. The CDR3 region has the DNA TGTGCCACCGCGATACAGGGGCGCACAGATACGCAGCATTTT. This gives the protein CATAIQGRTDTQHF.

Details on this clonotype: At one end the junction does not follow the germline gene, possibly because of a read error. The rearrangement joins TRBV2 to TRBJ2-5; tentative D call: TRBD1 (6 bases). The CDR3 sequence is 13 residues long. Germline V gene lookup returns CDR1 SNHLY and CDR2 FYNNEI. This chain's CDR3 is CASSRQVEETQYF. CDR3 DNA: TGCGCCAGCAGCAGACAGGTCGAAGAGACCCAGTACTTC.

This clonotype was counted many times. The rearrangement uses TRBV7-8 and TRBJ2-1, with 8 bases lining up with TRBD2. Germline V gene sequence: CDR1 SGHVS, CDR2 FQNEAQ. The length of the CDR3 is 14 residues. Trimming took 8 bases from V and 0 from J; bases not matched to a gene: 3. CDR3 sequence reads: CASRSGTSYNEQFF. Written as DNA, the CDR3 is TGTGCCAGCCGTAGCGGGACCTCCTACAATGAGCAGTTCTTC.

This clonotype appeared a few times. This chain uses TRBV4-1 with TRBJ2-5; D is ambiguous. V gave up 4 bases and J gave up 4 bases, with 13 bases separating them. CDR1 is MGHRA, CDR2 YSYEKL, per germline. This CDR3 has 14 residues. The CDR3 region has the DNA TGCGCCAGCAGCCGAGCTCGGGTAGCAGAGACCCAGTACTTC. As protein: CASSRARVAETQYF.

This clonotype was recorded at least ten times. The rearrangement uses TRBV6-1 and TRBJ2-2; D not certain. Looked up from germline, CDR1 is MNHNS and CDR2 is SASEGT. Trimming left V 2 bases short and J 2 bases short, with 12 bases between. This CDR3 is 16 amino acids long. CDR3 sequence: CASSEMVGHNTGELFF. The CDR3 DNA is TGTGCCAGCAGTGAAATGGTGGGCCACAACACCGGGGAGCTGTTTTTT.

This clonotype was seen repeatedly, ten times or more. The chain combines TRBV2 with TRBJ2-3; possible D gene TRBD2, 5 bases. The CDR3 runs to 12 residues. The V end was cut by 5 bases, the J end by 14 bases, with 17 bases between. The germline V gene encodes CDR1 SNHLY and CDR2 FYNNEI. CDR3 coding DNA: TGTGCCAGCAGTCCTGACCGAGTTGGAGGGTATTTT. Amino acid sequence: CASSPDRVGGYF.

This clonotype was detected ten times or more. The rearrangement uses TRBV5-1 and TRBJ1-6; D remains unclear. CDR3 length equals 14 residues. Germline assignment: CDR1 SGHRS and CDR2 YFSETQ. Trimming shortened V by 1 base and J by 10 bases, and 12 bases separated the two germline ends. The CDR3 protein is CASSLYSGVSPLHF. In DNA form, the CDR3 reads TGCGCCAGCAGCTTGTACAGTGGGGTGTCACCCCTCCACTTT. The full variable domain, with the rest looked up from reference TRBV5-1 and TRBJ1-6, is KAGVTQTPRYLIKTRGQQVTLSCSPISGHRSVSWYQQTPGQGLQFLFEYFSETQRNKGNFPGRFSGRQFSNSRSEMNVSTLELGDSALYLCASSLYSGVSPLHFGNGTRLTVT.

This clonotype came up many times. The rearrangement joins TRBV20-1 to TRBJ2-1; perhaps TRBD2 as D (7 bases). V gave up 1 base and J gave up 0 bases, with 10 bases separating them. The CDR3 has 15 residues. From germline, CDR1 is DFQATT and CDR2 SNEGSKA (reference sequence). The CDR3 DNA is TGCAGTGCTAGAGGGGAGGGGGGCTCCTACAATGAGCAGTTCTTC. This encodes CSARGEGGSYNEQFF.

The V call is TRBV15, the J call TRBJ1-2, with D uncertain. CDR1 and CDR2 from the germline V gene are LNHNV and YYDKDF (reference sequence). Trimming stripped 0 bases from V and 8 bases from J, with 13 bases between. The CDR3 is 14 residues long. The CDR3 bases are TGTGCCACCAGCAGAGATCAAGGCCCTTTCGGCTACACCTTC. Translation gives CATSRDQGPFGYTF.

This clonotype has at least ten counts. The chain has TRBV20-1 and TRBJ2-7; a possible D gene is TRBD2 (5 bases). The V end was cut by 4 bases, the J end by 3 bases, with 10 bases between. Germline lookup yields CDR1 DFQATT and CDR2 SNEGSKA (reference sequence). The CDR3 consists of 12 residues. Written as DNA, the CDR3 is TGCAGTGCTACCCCTGAGGGCTACGAGCAGTACTTC. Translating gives CSATPEGYEQYF.

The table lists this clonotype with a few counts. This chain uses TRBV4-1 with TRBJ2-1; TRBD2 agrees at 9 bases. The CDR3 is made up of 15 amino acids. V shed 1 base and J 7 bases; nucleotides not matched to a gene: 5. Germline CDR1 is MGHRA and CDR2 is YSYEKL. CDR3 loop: CASSQAAGGWNEQFF. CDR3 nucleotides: TGCGCCAGCAGCCAAGCAGCGGGGGGTTGGAATGAGCAGTTCTTC.